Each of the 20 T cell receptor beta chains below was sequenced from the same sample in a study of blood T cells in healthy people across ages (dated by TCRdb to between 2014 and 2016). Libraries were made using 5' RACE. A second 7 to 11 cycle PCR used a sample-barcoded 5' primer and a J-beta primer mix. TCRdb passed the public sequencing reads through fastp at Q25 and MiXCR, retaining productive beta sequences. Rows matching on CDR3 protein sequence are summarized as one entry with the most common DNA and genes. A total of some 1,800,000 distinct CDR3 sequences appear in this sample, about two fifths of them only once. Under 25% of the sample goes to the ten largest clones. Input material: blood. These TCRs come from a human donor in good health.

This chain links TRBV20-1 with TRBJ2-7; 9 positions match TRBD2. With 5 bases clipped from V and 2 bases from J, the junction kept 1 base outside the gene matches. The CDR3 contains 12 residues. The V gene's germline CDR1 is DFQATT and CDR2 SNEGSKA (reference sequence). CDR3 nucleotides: TGCAGTGCTGGACTAGCGACCTACGAGCAGTACTTC. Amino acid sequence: CSAGLATYEQYF.

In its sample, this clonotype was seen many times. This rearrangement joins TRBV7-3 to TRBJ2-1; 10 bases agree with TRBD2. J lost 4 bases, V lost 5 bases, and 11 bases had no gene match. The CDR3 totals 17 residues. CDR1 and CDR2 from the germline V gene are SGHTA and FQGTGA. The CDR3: CASSPTAGSGGYNEQFF. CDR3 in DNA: TGTGCCAGCAGCCCTACCGCTGGTAGCGGGGGGTACAATGAGCAGTTCTTC.

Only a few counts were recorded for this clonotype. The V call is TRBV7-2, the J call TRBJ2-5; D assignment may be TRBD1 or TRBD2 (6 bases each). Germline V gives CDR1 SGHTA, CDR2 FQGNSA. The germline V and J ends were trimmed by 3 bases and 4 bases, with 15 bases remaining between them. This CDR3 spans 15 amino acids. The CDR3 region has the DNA TGTGCCAGCAGCTTTTCCGGGGGCCAGGGAGAGACCCAGTACTTC. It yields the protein CASSFSGGQGETQYF. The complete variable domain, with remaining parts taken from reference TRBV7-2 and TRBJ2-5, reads GAGVSQSPSNKVTEKGKDVELRCDPISGHTALYWYRQSLGQGLEFLIYFQGNSAPDKSGLPSDRFSAERTGGSVSTLTIQRTQQEDSAVYLCASSFSGGQGETQYFGPGTRLLVL.

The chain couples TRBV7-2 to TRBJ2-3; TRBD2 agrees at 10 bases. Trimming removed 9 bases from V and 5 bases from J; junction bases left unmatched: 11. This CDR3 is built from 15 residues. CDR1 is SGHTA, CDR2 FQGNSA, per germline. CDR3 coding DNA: TGTGCCAGTCTCGGGCGGAGCGGGAGGGTAGATACGCAGTATTTT. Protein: CASLGRSGRVDTQYF.

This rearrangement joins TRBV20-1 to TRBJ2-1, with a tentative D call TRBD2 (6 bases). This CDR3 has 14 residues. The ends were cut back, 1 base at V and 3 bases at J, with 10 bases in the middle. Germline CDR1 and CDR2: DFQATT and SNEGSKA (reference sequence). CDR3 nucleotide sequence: TGCAGTGCTAGAGCGCCGGGACTCTACAATGAGCAGTTCTTC. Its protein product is CSARAPGLYNEQFF.

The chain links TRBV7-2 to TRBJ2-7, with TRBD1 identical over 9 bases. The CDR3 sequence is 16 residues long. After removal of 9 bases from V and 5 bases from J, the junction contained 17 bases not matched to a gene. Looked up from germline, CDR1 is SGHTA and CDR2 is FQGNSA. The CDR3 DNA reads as TGTGCCAGTGCTCCCCTGCTCGGGACAGGGAAGCACGAGCAGTACTTC. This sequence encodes CASAPLLGTGKHEQYF. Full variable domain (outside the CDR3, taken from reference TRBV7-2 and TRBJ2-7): GAGVSQSPSNKVTEKGKDVELRCDPISGHTALYWYRQSLGQGLEFLIYFQGNSAPDKSGLPSDRFSAERTGGSVSTLTIQRTQQEDSAVYLCASAPLLGTGKHEQYFGPGTRLTVT.

The CDR3: CASSLEGGANTEAFF. CDR3 nucleotide sequence: TGTGCCAGCAGTTTAGAAGGGGGAGCGAACACTGAAGCTTTCTTT. V and J are TRBV12-3 or TRBV12-4 and TRBJ1-1; D perhaps matches TRBD1 (6 bases). The V end was cut by 1 base, the J end by 1 base, with 10 bases between. This CDR3 spans 15 amino acids.

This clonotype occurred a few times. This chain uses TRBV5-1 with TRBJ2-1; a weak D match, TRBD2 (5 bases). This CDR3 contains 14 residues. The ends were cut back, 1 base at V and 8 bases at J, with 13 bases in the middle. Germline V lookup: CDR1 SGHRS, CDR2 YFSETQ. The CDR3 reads CASSLTRSGDEQFF. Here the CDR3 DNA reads TGCGCCAGCAGCTTGACGCGGAGCGGAGATGAGCAGTTCTTC.

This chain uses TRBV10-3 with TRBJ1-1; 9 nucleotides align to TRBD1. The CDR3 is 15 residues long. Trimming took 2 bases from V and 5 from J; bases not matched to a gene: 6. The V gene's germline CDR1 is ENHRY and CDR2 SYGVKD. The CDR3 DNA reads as TGTGCCATCAGTGAGCCGGGACAGGGAAAAACTGAAGCTTTCTTT. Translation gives CAISEPGQGKTEAFF.

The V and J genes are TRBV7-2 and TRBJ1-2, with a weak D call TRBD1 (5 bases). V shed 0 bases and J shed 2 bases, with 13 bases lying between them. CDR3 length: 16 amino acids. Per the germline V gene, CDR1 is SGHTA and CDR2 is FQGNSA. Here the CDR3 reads CASSLAVTVTNYGYTF. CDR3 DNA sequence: TGTGCCAGCAGCTTAGCGGTGACAGTTACCAACTATGGCTACACCTTC.

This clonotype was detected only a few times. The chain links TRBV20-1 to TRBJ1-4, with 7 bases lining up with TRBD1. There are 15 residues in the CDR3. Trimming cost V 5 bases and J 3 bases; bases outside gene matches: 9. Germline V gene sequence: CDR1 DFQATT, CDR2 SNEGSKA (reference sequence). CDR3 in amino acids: CSAGLSGQPNEKLFF. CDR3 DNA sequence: TGCAGTGCTGGCCTTTCGGGACAGCCTAATGAAAAACTGTTTTTT.

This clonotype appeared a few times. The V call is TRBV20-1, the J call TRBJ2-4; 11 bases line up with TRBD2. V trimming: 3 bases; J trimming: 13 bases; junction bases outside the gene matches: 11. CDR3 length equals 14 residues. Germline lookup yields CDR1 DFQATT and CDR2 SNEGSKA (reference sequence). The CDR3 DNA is TGCAGTGCTAGTAATAGCGGGGGGGCAAATGAGCAGTACTTC. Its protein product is CSASNSGGANEQYF.

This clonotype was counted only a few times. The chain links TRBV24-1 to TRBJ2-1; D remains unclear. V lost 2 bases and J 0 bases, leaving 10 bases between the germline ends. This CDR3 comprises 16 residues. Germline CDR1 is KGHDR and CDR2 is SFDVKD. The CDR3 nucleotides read TGTGCCACCAGTGATTACACACCGAGCTCCTACAATGAGCAGTTCTTC. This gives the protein CATSDYTPSSYNEQFF.

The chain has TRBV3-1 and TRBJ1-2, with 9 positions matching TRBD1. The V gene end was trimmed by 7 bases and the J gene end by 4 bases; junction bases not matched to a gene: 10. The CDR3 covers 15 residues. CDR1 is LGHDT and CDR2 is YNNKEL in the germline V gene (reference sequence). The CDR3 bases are TGTGCCAGCATAAGACAGGGGGTTATTATCTATGGCTACACCTTC. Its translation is CASIRQGVIIYGYTF.

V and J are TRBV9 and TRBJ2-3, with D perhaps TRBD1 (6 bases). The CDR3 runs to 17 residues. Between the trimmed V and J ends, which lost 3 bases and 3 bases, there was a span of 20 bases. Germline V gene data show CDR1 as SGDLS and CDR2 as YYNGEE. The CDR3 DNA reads TGTGCCAGCAGCGGCGTAATGTCAGGGGAGTTTACAGATACGCAGTATTTT. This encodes CASSGVMSGEFTDTQYF.

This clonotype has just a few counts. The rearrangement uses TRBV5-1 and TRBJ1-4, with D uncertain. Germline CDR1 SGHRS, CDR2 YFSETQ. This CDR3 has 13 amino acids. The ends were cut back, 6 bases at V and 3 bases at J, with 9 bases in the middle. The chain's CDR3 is CASNPVPNEKLFF. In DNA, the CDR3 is TGCGCCAGCAATCCCGTACCTAATGAAAAACTGTTTTTT.

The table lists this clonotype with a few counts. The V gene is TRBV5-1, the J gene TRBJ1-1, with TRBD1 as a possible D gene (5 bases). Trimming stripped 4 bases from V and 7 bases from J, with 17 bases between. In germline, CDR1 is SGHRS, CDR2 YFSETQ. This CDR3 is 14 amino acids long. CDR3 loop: CASSPFGGRNEAFF. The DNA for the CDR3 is TGCGCCAGCAGCCCTTTCGGGGGACGGAATGAAGCTTTCTTT.

The CDR3 here is CASSLFGGHRPGETQYF. The CDR3 DNA follows: TGCGCCAGCAGCTTGTTTGGGGGACACCGCCCGGGCGAGACCCAGTACTTC. This chain joins TRBV5-1 and TRBJ2-5, with D perhaps TRBD1 (6 bases). Germline V gene lookup returns CDR1 SGHRS and CDR2 YFSETQ. The CDR3 spans 17 residues. V shed 1 base and J shed 5 bases, with 21 bases lying between them.

The chain's CDR3 is CSADRGFSSYNEQFF. CDR3 nucleotides: TGCAGCGCTGACAGGGGATTCTCGAGCTACAATGAGCAGTTCTTC. This chain links TRBV29-1 with TRBJ2-1; 8 bases are a match to TRBD1. Germline V lookup: CDR1 SQVTM, CDR2 ANQGSEA. The CDR3 has 15 residues. Trimming at V came to 7 bases and at J to 3 bases, leaving 11 bases not matched to a gene.

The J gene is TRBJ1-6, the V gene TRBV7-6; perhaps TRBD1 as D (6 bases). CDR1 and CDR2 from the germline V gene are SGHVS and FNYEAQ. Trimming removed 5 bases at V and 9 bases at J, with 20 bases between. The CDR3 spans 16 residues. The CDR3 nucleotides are TGTGCCAGCAGCCTAACCTCGGACAGCTCCATTTCACCCCTCCACTTT. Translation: CASSLTSDSSISPLHF.